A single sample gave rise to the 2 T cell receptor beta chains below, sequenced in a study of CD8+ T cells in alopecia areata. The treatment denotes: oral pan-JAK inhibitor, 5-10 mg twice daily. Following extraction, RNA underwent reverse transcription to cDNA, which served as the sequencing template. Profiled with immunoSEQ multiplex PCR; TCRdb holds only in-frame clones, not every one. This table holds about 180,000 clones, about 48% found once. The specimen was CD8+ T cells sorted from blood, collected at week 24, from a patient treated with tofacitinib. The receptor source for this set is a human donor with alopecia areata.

CDR3: CAWSVSLKGELFF. CDR3 DNA sequence: TGTGCCTGGAGTGTTTCCCTTAAAGGGGAGCTGTTTTTT. This chain uses TRBV30 with TRBJ2-2, with no clear D. Germline V gene data show CDR1 as GTSNPN and CDR2 as SVGIG (reference sequence). The CDR3 loop spans 13 amino acids. V gave up 0 bases and J gave up 8 bases, with 10 bases separating them.

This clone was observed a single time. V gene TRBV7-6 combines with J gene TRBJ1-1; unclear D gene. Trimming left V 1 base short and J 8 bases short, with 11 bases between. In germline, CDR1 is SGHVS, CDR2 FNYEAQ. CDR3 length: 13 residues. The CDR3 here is CASSLGPFMEAFF. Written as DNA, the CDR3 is TGTGCCAGCAGCTTAGGTCCGTTCATGGAAGCTTTCTTT.